A selection of T cell receptor beta chains follows, all from one sample in a study of blood T cell repertoires in COVID-19. Generated by immunoSEQ multiplex PCR, the TCRdb table keeps only in-frame clones and is missing some. This sample has around 460,000 clones, with roughly 89% found just once. Sequencing was carried out using peripheral blood. These receptor sequences come from a man between 18 and 29 years old with COVID-19, enrolled during active disease. Each CDR3 is given with its conserved first and last residue. D genes are given only for firm matches. Clone size is stated in some rows and not others, as once, few, many or a class when expanded.

NA	TRBJ2-1	once	TRBV2	TGTGCCAGCAGTGAGGCCGCCAGCTCCTACAATGAGCAGTTCTTC	CASSEAASSYNEQFF
TRBD1	TRBJ1-4	NA	TRBV18	TGTGCCAGCTCTCATCGTGAAACAGGGGGCTCAACTAATGAAAAACTGTTTTTT	CASSHRETGGSTNEKLFF
NA	TRBJ2-7	NA	TRBV18	TGTGCCAGCTCCCAGCGGCGCGACGAGCAGTACTTC	CASSQRRDEQYF
TRBD2	TRBJ2-7	NA	TRBV7-2	TGTGCCAGCAGCTTAGCGACCCTAGCGGGGAGGAACGAGCAGTACTTC	CASSLATLAGRNEQYF
TRBD2	TRBJ2-1	NA	TRBV20-1	TGCAGTGCTAGTACCGGGGGGGACTACAATGAGCAGTTCTTC	CSASTGGDYNEQFF
TRBD1	TRBJ2-7	once	TRBV27	TGTGCCAGCTTAAGGGACAGGGGCCCTGGGGAGCAGTACTTC	CASLRDRGPGEQYF
NA	TRBJ1-5	NA	TRBV12-5	TGTGCTAGTGGTTTGGGGCAGGCAGGAAGCAATCAGCCCCAGCATTTT	CASGLGQAGSNQPQHF
NA	TRBJ2-3	NA	TRBV7-9	TGTGCCAGCAGCTTAGAAGGGGTTGGAACAGATACGCAGTATTTT	CASSLEGVGTDTQYF
TRBD2	TRBJ2-2	NA	TRBV2	TGTGCCAGCAGTGAAGGTCGGGCTAGCGGCACCGGGGAGCTGTTTTTT	CASSEGRASGTGELFF
NA	TRBJ2-5	NA	TRBV5-1	TGCGCCAGCAGCTTGGAGGGCGGGCCTCAAGAGACCCAGTACTTC	CASSLEGGPQETQYF
NA	TRBJ2-2	NA	TRBV10-2	TGCGCCAGCAGTGAGTCGAGTCTGGCTAGCTTTAACACCGGGGAGCTGTTTTTT	CASSESSLASFNTGELFF
NA	TRBJ1-1	NA	TRBV11-2	TGTGCCAGCAGCCTATACGGGGGGGTCACTGAAGCTTTCTTT	CASSLYGGVTEAFF
TRBD1	TRBJ1-1	once	TRBV30	TGTGCCTGGAGTGGGACAGGGGGAGAAGCTTTCTTT	CAWSGTGGEAFF
TRBD2	TRBJ2-7	NA	TRBV4-1	TGCGCCAGCAGCCTTACGGGCGGGAGCTCCTACGAGCAGTACTTC	CASSLTGGSSYEQYF
TRBD2	TRBJ2-5	NA	TRBV24-1	TGTGCCACCAGTGACCCGGGGACTAGCGTGGAGACCCAGTACTTC	CATSDPGTSVETQYF
TRBD1	TRBJ1-2	NA	TRBV28	TGTGCCAGCAGTTTAAACAGGGGGCTCGTCTATGGCTACACCTTC	CASSLNRGLVYGYTF
TRBD1	TRBJ2-6	NA	TRBV6-1	TGTGCCAGCAGTGAAGGGTTGGGACAGGGGGCATATGGGGCCAACGTCCTGACTTTC	CASSEGLGQGAYGANVLTF
NA	TRBJ2-6	NA	TRBV5-4	TGTGCCAGCAGCTCCCTTCCCCGCTCTGGGGCCAACGTCCTGACTTTC	CASSSLPRSGANVLTF
NA	TRBJ2-2	NA	TRBV3-1/TRBV3-2	TGTGCCAGCAGCCAACACCACTCGAACACCGGGGAGCTGTTTTTT	CASSQHHSNTGELFF
NA	TRBJ2-5	NA	TRBV27	TGTGCCAGCAGTCTGGCTGCGGGGGCAGAGACCCAGTACTTC	CASSLAAGAETQYF